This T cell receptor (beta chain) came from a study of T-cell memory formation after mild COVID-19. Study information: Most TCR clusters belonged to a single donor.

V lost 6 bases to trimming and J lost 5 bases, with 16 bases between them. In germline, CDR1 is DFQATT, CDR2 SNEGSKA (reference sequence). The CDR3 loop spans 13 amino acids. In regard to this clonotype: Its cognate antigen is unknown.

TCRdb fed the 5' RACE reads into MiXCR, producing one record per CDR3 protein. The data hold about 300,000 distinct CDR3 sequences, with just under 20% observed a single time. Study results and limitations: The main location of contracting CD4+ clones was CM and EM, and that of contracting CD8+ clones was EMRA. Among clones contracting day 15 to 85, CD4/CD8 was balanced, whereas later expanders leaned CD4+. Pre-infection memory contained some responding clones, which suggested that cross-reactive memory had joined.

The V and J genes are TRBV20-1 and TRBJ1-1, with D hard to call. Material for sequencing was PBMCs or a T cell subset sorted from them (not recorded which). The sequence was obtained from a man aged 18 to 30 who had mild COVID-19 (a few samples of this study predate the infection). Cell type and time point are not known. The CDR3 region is CSAIRPGRTEAFF. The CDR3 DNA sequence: TGCAGTGCCATCCGGCCGGGGAGGACTGAAGCTTTCTTT.